This T cell receptor beta chain was sequenced in a study of neoadjuvant anti-PD-1 for oral cavity cancer. The junction had 7 bases not matched to a gene; V was cut back by 0 bases and J by 3 bases. There are 18 residues in the CDR3. Germline V gene lookup returns CDR1 LGHNA and CDR2 YNFKEQ. Measured with immunoSEQ multiplex PCR; TCRdb has only the in-frame clones, and not every one. The sample lists 20,000 to 25,000 clones; 40% to 45% were seen once. Documented time point: after neoadjuvant nivolumab, at surgical resection. The sequencing used tumor tissue, collected after nivolumab (anti-PD-1) treatment. This TCR derives from a person aged 35-79 years with oral cavity squamous cell carcinoma. The chain combines TRBV4-2 with TRBJ2-3, with 12 bases matching TRBD2. CDR3 DNA sequence: TGTGCCAGCAGCCAAGATTGGGCTAGCGGGGGGGCAACAGATACGCAGTATTTT. It encodes CASSQDWASGGATDTQYF.